This T cell receptor beta chain was recorded in a study of naive and memory T cell subsets. The beta constant-region primer was an equimolar mix of two oligonucleotides covering TRBC1 and TRBC2. The ligated cDNA underwent four PCR rounds using SP2 and nested alpha and beta constant-region primers. TCRdb reprocessed the UMI-ligation and nested PCR reads with MiXCR, giving one entry per CDR3 protein. The data show 95,000 to 150,000 distinct CDR3 sequences, about 36% seen once. Alpha and beta libraries were amplified separately from the second PCR onward. This clonotype was detected a few times. Per the germline V gene, CDR1 is LGHDT and CDR2 is YNNKEL (reference sequence). This CDR3 spans 14 amino acids. V dropped 4 bases and J dropped 9; count of bases not matched to a gene: 2.

The receptor's source is a human donor in good health. The chain couples TRBV3-1 to TRBJ2-1, with TRBD2 identical over 14 bases. What was sequenced was central memory CD4+ T cells from blood. CDR3 region: CASSPGLAGVEQFF. The CDR3 coding sequence is TGTGCCAGCAGCCCGGGACTAGCGGGAGTTGAGCAGTTCTTC.